What follows is one TCR beta chain and its context. Germline values: CDR1 MGHDK, CDR2 SYGVNS. CDR3 length: 13 residues. Trimming cost V 4 bases and J 5 bases; bases outside gene matches: 2. The sample comes from a study of T-cell reconstitution after alpha-beta-depleted transplantation in children. The library targeted TCRbeta and was prepared with unique molecular identifiers. TCRdb itself ran the PCR reads through MiXCR, one entry per CDR3 protein. The sample has hundreds of thousands of distinct CDR3 sequences; 16% are singletons. This rearrangement joins TRBV25-1 to TRBJ2-7; 10 bases are a match to TRBD1. The sequencing used PBMCs from the stem cell graft donor, collected from the stem cell graft. This TCR was recovered from a human donor who donated a stem cell graft to a child with acute myeloid leukemia. This chain's CDR3 is CASSGDRGDEQYF. In nucleotides, the CDR3 is TGTGCCAGCAGTGGGGACAGGGGTGACGAGCAGTACTTC.